This T cell receptor beta chain emerged from a study of T-cell memory formation after mild COVID-19. Findings and caveats of the study: Shrinking CD4+ clones were chiefly CM and EM; CD8+ ones were chiefly EMRA. The study detected some responding clones in pre-infection memory, suggesting cross-reactive memory joined.

With respect to this clonotype: Its antigen is unidentified.

Per the germline V gene, CDR1 is MNHEY and CDR2 is SVGAGI. Trimming at V came to 4 bases and at J to 6 bases, leaving 5 bases not matched to a gene. The CDR3 runs 15 residues. Constant-segment primers were used for 5'RACE, and the resulting TCR alpha and TCR beta cDNA libraries carried sample barcodes and UMIs. One entry per CDR3 protein results from TCRdb running MiXCR on the 5' RACE reads. The sample comprises roughly 380,000 distinct CDR3 sequences, around 28% of which are singletons, and roughly 12% rests with the top ten. Sample: PBMCs or a T cell subset sorted from them (not recorded which). The rearrangement links TRBV6-5 to TRBJ2-1, with TRBD2 matching 11 bases. The TCR sequence derives from an adult woman who had mild COVID-19 (a few samples of this study predate the infection). Cell type and time point are not known. The CDR3 sequence: CASSFSGGEINEQFF. CDR3 nucleotides: TGTGCCAGCAGTTTTAGCGGGGGGGAAATCAATGAGCAGTTCTTC.